The next 20 T cell receptor beta chains were all read from a single sample in a study of T-cell memory formation after mild COVID-19. TCRdb independently ran MiXCR on the 5' RACE reads; one entry per CDR3 protein. Here the sample spans around 250,000 distinct CDR3 sequences, more than 8% being singletons. Source material: PBMCs or a T cell subset sorted from them (not recorded which). The receptors were gathered from a man younger than 35 who had mild COVID-19 (a few samples of this study predate the infection). Cell type and time point are not known.

This clonotype appeared a few times. The V call is TRBV10-3, the J call TRBJ2-7, with D maybe TRBD1 (5 bases). This CDR3 is 14 amino acids long. The V gene lost 0 bases and the J gene lost 4 bases, with 10 bases spanning the gap. Looked up from germline, CDR1 is ENHRY and CDR2 is SYGVKD. CDR3 sequence reads: CAISESLTAYEQYF. The CDR3, as DNA: TGTGCCATCAGTGAGTCGCTGACAGCTTACGAGCAGTACTTC.

This clonotype was counted between two and nine times. The gene calls are TRBV10-3 and TRBJ2-5; tentatively, D is TRBD2 (6 bases). Trimming cost V 4 bases and J 5 bases, with 8 bases left between them. This CDR3 comprises 12 residues. The germline gives CDR1 ENHRY, CDR2 SYGVKD. The CDR3 protein is CAISGLEETQYF. The CDR3 DNA reads TGTGCCATCAGTGGACTAGAGGAGACCCAGTACTTC.

V is TRBV4-1 and J is TRBJ1-5, with D unclear. Trimming removed 8 bases from V and 1 base from J, with 15 bases in between. The CDR3 has 15 residues. Germline V gene lookup returns CDR1 MGHRA and CDR2 YSYEKL. CDR3 amino acids: CASQADDISNQPQHF. CDR3 coding DNA: TGCGCCAGCCAAGCCGATGATATAAGCAATCAGCCCCAGCATTTT.

By frequency in the sample, this clonotype is medium-sized. The V and J genes are TRBV7-2 and TRBJ2-1, with D possibly TRBD2 on 6 matching bases. Germline values: CDR1 SGHTA, CDR2 FQGNSA. The CDR3 extends over 14 amino acids. V lost 5 bases and J 4 bases, leaving 12 bases between the germline ends. CDR3 loop: CASSPPEGYNEQFF. The CDR3 DNA sequence: TGTGCCAGCAGCCCGCCGGAGGGGTACAATGAGCAGTTCTTC.

In nucleotides, the CDR3 is TGCGCCAGCAGTGATCAAGGACAGGCAGATACGCAGTATTTT. Its translation: CASSDQGQADTQYF. This chain connects TRBV10-2 to TRBJ2-3, with 7 bases aligning to TRBD1. Germline V gene data show CDR1 as WSHSY and CDR2 as SAAADI. The V and J ends lost 3 bases and 4 bases, in that order; junction bases with no gene match: 4. There are 14 residues in the CDR3.

This clonotype was recorded a few times. The CDR3 nucleotides read TGTGCCAGCAGTTACTCGAAGGGACCCTACGGAGGCTACACCTTC. It yields the protein CASSYSKGPYGGYTF. The gene calls are TRBV6-5 and TRBJ1-2; tentative D call: TRBD1 (5 bases). Between the trimmed V and J ends, which lost 0 bases and 8 bases, there was a span of 16 bases. Germline V gene sequence: CDR1 MNHEY, CDR2 SVGAGI. This CDR3 comprises 15 residues.

The chain joins TRBV5-1 to TRBJ1-1, with TRBD1 as a possible D gene (5 bases). Germline-derived CDR1 and CDR2 are SGHRS and YFSETQ. There are 14 residues in the CDR3. V shed 5 bases and J shed 8 bases, with 19 bases lying between them. CDR3 DNA: TGCGCCAGCAGTCCGGGACTCTACTTAGGGGAAGCTTTCTTT. It codes for CASSPGLYLGEAFF.

CDR3 in amino acids: CASSPAQGDFQHF. CDR3 nucleotides: TGTGCCAGCTCACCGGCACAGGGGGACTTCCAGCATTTT. The J gene is TRBJ1-5, the V gene TRBV18; 8 nucleotides align to TRBD1. This CDR3 comprises 13 residues. The V and J ends lost 3 bases and 12 bases, in that order; junction bases with no gene match: 7. The germline V gene encodes CDR1 KGHSH and CDR2 LQKENI.

For the CDR3, the DNA is TGTGCCAGCAGCCCCCTGCTCGGAGAAGTCGAAAAACTGTTTTTT. Its protein is CASSPLLGEVEKLFF. The chain is built from TRBV5-8 and TRBJ1-4; unclear D gene. Germline loops: CDR1 SGHTS, CDR2 YDEGEE. Trimming took 4 bases from V and 8 from J, leaving 18 bases between them. The CDR3 is 15 residues long.

This clonotype has just a few counts. The V and J genes are TRBV5-5 and TRBJ1-5; the D is unclear. Trimming removed 0 bases from V and 3 bases from J, with 10 bases in between. The CDR3 is made up of 15 amino acids. Per the germline V gene, CDR1 is SGHKS and CDR2 is YYEKEE (reference sequence). This CDR3 reads CASSLAWWLNQPQHF. In nucleotides, the CDR3 is TGTGCCAGCAGCTTGGCCTGGTGGCTCAATCAGCCCCAGCATTTT.

The gene calls are TRBV7-6 and TRBJ2-5; 9 bases fit TRBD2. The CDR3 extends over 16 amino acids. Unmatched junction bases numbered 4, after V lost 1 base and J lost 1 base. Germline V gene data show CDR1 as SGHVS and CDR2 as FNYEAQ. CDR3 in DNA: TGTGCCAGCAGCTTAGTCAGCGGGGGGACCCAAGAGACCCAGTACTTC. This encodes CASSLVSGGTQETQYF.

This clonotype turned up a few times. The chain is built from TRBV7-2 and TRBJ2-3, with D hard to call. In germline, CDR1 is SGHTA, CDR2 FQGNSA. Deletions cut 2 bases from V and 0 bases from J, with 9 bases between. The CDR3 totals 15 residues. The CDR3 here is CASSLTPTSTDTQYF. CDR3 coding DNA: TGTGCCAGCAGCTTAACACCAACTAGCACAGATACGCAGTATTTT.

This clonotype appeared a few times. The chain has TRBV20-1 and TRBJ1-1; D possibly corresponds to TRBD1 (5 bases). The CDR3 extends over 12 amino acids. V lost 6 bases and J lost 4, with 12 bases in between. Looked up from germline, CDR1 is DFQATT and CDR2 is SNEGSKA (reference sequence). The CDR3 protein is CSAARGGTEAFF. CDR3 nucleotide sequence: TGCAGTGCCGCGAGGGGCGGCACTGAAGCTTTCTTT.

This clonotype was detected a few times. CDR3 DNA: TGCAGCGTAGTTGGGGGGCCATCCTACGAGCAGTACTTC. This encodes CSVVGGPSYEQYF. This chain links TRBV29-1 with TRBJ2-7; D is possibly TRBD1 or TRBD2 (6 bases each). Trimming removed 6 bases from V and 1 base from J, with 13 bases in between. Germline CDR1 reads SQVTM; CDR2 reads ANQGSEA. The CDR3 is 13 residues long.

This clonotype was counted at least ten times. This chain links TRBV12-3 or TRBV12-4 with TRBJ2-3; TRBD2 agrees at 16 bases. The junction had 11 bases not matched to a gene; V was cut back by 7 bases and J by 1 base. CDR3 length: 19 amino acids. The CDR3 sequence: CASTSVGTSGGVGTDTQYF. The CDR3 nucleotides read TGTGCCAGCACCTCCGTGGGGACTAGCGGGGGGGTCGGCACAGATACGCAGTATTTT.

V and J are TRBV7-2 and TRBJ2-5; 7 positions agree with TRBD2. Germline V gene data show CDR1 as SGHTA and CDR2 as FQGNSA. Trimming removed 1 base from V and 1 base from J; junction bases left unmatched: 9. The CDR3 extends over 17 amino acids. CDR3 nucleotides: TGTGCCAGCAGCTTAGGGGCCAAGCGGGGAGTCCAAGAGACCCAGTACTTC. It translates to CASSLGAKRGVQETQYF. The variable domain in full, with the rest retrieved from reference TRBV7-2 and TRBJ2-5, is GAGVSQSPSNKVTEKGKDVELRCDPISGHTALYWYRQSLGQGLEFLIYFQGNSAPDKSGLPSDRFSAERTGGSVSTLTIQRTQQEDSAVYLCASSLGAKRGVQETQYFGPGTRLLVL.

The chain links TRBV7-2 to TRBJ2-5; unclear D gene. The CDR3 extends over 12 amino acids. Deletions cut 2 bases from V and 6 bases from J, with 7 bases between. The germline V gene encodes CDR1 SGHTA and CDR2 FQGNSA. The CDR3 DNA reads as TGTGCCAGCAGCTTAAATTTAAAGACCCAGTACTTC. This gives the protein CASSLNLKTQYF.

This clonotype was seen a handful of times. The genes are TRBV7-2 and TRBJ2-3; perhaps D is TRBD1 or TRBD2 (6 bases each). This CDR3 region has 13 residues. With 4 bases removed from V and 6 bases from J, the gap between germline ends came to 11 bases. CDR1 SGHTA and CDR2 FQGNSA come from the germline V gene. The CDR3 sequence is CASSYRGQDTQYF. For the CDR3, the DNA is TGTGCCAGCAGCTATCGGGGGCAGGATACGCAGTATTTT.

This chain joins TRBV10-1 and TRBJ2-3, with D uncertain. CDR3 size: 13 residues. CDR1 and CDR2 (germline): WNHNN, SYGVQD (reference sequence). Deletions cut 6 bases from V and 4 bases from J, with 11 bases between. The CDR3 region has the DNA TGCGCCAGCAGGAACCGGGCCTCAGATACGCAGTATTTT. Translated, it gives CASRNRASDTQYF.

The genes are TRBV7-2 and TRBJ1-4; D is ambiguous. V was cut by 4 bases and J by 0 bases, with 12 bases left in between. This CDR3 contains 16 residues. Germline-derived CDR1 and CDR2 are SGHTA and FQGNSA. CDR3 region: CASSSRFGATNEKLFF. The CDR3 DNA follows: TGTGCCAGCAGCTCCAGGTTCGGGGCAACTAATGAAAAACTGTTTTTT.